Presented here are 13 T cell receptor beta chains from one specimen sequenced in a study of regulatory T cells. Study-level findings and limits: Hydrophobic residues at CDR3 positions 6 and 7 were enriched in conventional CD4+ T cells of CD3G-deficient patients.

These receptors' targets are unknown. The PCR used 52 TRBV and 13 TRBJ primers. Clones were sequenced by immunoSEQ multiplex PCR, and TCRdb holds only the in-frame ones, with some missing. The data hold fewer than 20,000 clones, with around 80% observed a single time. Sequencing used conventional CD4+ T cells sorted from blood. The source of these receptors is a person aged 25 to 39 with CD3G deficiency.

V gene TRBV28 combines with J gene TRBJ1-5; possible D gene TRBD1, 5 bases. The CDR3 sequence is 15 residues long. CDR1 and CDR2 (germline): MDHEN, SYDVKM. Trimming removed 5 bases from V and 3 bases from J, with 14 bases in between. CDR3 region: CASSRGTVLNQPQHF. The CDR3 DNA reads as TGTGCCAGCAGTCGCGGGACTGTACTCAATCAGCCCCAGCATTTT.

The chain is built from TRBV5-1 and TRBJ2-1; 9 positions match TRBD2. From germline, CDR1 is SGHRS and CDR2 YFSETQ. This CDR3 has 14 amino acids. V was clipped by 0 bases and J by 12 bases; unmatched bases: 7. The CDR3 nucleotides read TGCGCCAGCAGCTTGGCGTCGGCGGGAGGGCGGCAGTTCTTC. As protein: CASSLASAGGRQFF.

The chain carries TRBV6-1 and TRBJ2-7; D call uncertain. This CDR3 has 13 amino acids. Germline V gene sequence: CDR1 MNHNS, CDR2 SASEGT. Trimming removed 4 bases at V and 2 bases at J, with 9 bases between. CDR3 DNA sequence: TGTGCCAGCAGTGGATGGCAGACCTACGAGCAGTACTTC. Translated: CASSGWQTYEQYF.

V usage is TRBV5-1 and J usage is TRBJ1-2, with 8 bases aligning to TRBD1. The CDR3 sequence is 14 residues long. Germline values: CDR1 SGHRS, CDR2 YFSETQ. The ends lost 2 bases at V and 5 bases at J; junction bases unmatched: 5. CDR3 coding DNA: TGCGCCAGCAGCTTTGGGACAGGAACTTATGGCTACACCTTC. Residues: CASSFGTGTYGYTF.

The CDR3, as DNA: TGTGCCACCGAATCCTCTGGAAACACCATATATTTT. Translation: CATESSGNTIYF. This chain joins TRBV28 and TRBJ1-3; no definite D call. This CDR3 spans 12 amino acids. Trimming removed 10 bases at V and 0 bases at J, with 7 bases between. Per the germline V gene, CDR1 is MDHEN and CDR2 is SYDVKM.

The count of this clone is one. This chain links TRBV18 with TRBJ2-2; 8 nucleotides agree with TRBD1. The V segment lost 6 bases and the J segment 0 bases; nucleotides outside the gene matches: 9. The CDR3 has 17 amino acids. CDR1 and CDR2 from the germline V gene are KGHSH and LQKENI. The CDR3 DNA reads as TGTGCCAGCTCCCCCCAAGGGACAGGAACGAACACCGGGGAGCTGTTTTTT. It encodes CASSPQGTGTNTGELFF.

This chain uses TRBV6-6 with TRBJ1-1; TRBD1 aligns across 8 bases. The junction had 8 bases not matched to a gene; V was cut back by 2 bases and J by 3 bases. Germline assignment: CDR1 MNHNY and CDR2 SVGAGI (reference sequence). The CDR3 is 16 amino acids. The CDR3 bases are TGTGCCAGCAGTTACCTCAGGGGGCGCCGGGACACTGAAGCTTTCTTT. Translated, it gives CASSYLRGRRDTEAFF.

V is TRBV28 and J is TRBJ1-5, with 9 bases matching TRBD1. Germline CDR1 is MDHEN and CDR2 is SYDVKM. Trimming cost V 5 bases and J 3 bases; bases outside gene matches: 8. CDR3 length equals 16 residues. CDR3 loop: CASSPRTGVNNQPQHF. The CDR3 region has the DNA TGTGCCAGCAGTCCTCGGACAGGGGTCAACAATCAGCCCCAGCATTTT.

The CDR3 DNA is TGCGCCAGCAGCTTGGGTCAGGGCAAACAAGAGACCCAGTACTTC. Residues: CASSLGQGKQETQYF. The chain employs TRBV5-1 and TRBJ2-5; perhaps TRBD1 as D (5 bases). The length of the CDR3 is 15 residues. Germline-derived CDR1 and CDR2 are SGHRS and YFSETQ. Trimming took off 0 bases at V and 2 bases at J, with 11 bases between the two ends.

The chain couples TRBV28 to TRBJ1-2; D is unclear. There are 13 residues in the CDR3. V shed 2 bases and J shed 8 bases, with 12 bases lying between them. Germline V gene sequence: CDR1 MDHEN, CDR2 SYDVKM. The CDR3 spells CASSLPGSNGYTF. CDR3 coding DNA: TGTGCCAGCAGTTTACCCGGGTCGAACGGCTACACCTTC.

The CDR3 protein is CASSLNSWDSSSYEQYF. DNA of the CDR3: TGTGCCAGCAGTTTAAATAGTTGGGACAGCAGCTCCTACGAGCAGTACTTC. The rearrangement links TRBV28 to TRBJ2-7; 7 nucleotides align to TRBD1. The germline CDR1 and CDR2 sequences are MDHEN and SYDVKM. The junction had 10 bases not matched to a gene; V was cut back by 2 bases and J by 0 bases. The length of the CDR3 is 17 residues.

The chain has TRBV6-5 and TRBJ1-1; a possible D gene is TRBD1 (6 bases). This CDR3 has 13 amino acids. The germline V gene has CDR1 MNHEY and CDR2 SVGAGI. Trimming took 6 bases from V and 0 from J, leaving 8 bases between them. The DNA of the CDR3 is TGTGCCAGCAGCCGGACAGTGAACACTGAAGCTTTCTTT. It yields the protein CASSRTVNTEAFF.

This chain uses TRBV11-2 with TRBJ2-4, with 7 bases identical to TRBD1. Losses at the gene ends were 4 bases for V and 0 bases for J; bases not matched to a gene: 15. The CDR3 totals 19 residues. CDR1 and CDR2 from the germline V gene are SGHAT and FQNNGV. CDR3 coding DNA: TGTGCCAGCAGCTCCCGAGGTCAGGGGGAGCACCTAGCCAAAAACATTCAGTACTTC. Translated: CASSSRGQGEHLAKNIQYF.